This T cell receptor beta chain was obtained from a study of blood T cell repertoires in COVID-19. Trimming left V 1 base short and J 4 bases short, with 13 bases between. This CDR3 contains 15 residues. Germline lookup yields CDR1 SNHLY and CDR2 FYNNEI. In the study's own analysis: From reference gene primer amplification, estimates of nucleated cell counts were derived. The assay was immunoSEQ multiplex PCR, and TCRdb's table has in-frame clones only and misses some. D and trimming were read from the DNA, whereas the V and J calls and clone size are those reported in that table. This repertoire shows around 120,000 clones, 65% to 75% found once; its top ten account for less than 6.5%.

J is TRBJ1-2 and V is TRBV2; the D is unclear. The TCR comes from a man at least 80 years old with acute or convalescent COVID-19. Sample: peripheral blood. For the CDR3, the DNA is TGTGCCAGCAGTGAAGAGCGACCGGAGACCTATGGCTACACCTTC. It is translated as CASSEERPETYGYTF.